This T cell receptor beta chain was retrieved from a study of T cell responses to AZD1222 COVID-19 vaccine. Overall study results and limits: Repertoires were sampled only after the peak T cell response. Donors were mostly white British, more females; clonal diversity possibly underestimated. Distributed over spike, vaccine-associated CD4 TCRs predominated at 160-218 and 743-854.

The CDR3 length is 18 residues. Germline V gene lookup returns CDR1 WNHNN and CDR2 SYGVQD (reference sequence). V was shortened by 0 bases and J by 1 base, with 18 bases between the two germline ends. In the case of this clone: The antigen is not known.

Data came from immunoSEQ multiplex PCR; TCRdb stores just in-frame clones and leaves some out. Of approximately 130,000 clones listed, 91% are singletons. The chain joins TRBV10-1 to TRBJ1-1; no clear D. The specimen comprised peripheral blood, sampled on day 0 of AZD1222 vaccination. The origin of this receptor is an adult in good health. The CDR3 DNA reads TGCGCCAGCAGTGAGTCGAGGAGGAGCGGGGTCTGGAACACTGAAGCTTTCTTT. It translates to CASSESRRSGVWNTEAFF.